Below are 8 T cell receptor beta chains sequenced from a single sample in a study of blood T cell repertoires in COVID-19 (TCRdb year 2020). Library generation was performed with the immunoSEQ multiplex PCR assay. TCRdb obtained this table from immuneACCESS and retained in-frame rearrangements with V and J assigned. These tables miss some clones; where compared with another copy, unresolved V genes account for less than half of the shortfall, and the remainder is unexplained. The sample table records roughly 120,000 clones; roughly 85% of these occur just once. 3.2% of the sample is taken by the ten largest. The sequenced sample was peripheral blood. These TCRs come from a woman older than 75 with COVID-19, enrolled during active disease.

In DNA form, the CDR3 reads TGTGCCAGCAGTTTACGCGGGGGCCGCTTGGCCCAGCATTTT. Its translation: CASSLRGGRLAQHF. J is TRBJ1-5 and V is TRBV28, with a tentative D call TRBD1 (6 bases). Between the trimmed V and J ends, which lost 2 bases and 11 bases, there was a span of 16 bases. CDR3 length equals 14 residues. Germline loops: CDR1 MDHEN, CDR2 SYDVKM.

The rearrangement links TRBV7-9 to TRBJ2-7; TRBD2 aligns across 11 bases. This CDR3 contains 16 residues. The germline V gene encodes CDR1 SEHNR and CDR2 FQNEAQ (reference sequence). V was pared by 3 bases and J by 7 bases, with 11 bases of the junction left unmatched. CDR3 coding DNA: TGTGCCAGCAGCTTCCCACGTAATAGCGGGAGGGATGAGCAGTACTTC. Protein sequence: CASSFPRNSGRDEQYF. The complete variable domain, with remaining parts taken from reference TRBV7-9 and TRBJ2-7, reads DTGVSQNPRHKITKRGQNVTFRCDPISEHNRLYWYRQTLGQGPEFLTYFQNEAQLEKSRLLSDRFSAERPKGSFSTLEIQRTEQGDSAMYLCASSFPRNSGRDEQYFGPGTRLTVT.

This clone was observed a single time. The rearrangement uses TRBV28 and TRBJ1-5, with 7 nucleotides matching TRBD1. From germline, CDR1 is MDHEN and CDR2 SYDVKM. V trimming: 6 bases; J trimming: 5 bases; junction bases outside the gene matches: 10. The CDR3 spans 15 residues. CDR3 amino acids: CASRLADRVYQPQHF. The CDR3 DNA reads TGTGCCAGCAGGCTGGCCGACAGGGTTTATCAGCCCCAGCATTTT.

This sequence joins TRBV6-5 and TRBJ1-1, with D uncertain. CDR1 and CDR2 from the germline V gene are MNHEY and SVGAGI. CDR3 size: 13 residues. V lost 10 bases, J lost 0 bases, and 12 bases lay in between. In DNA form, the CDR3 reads TGTGCCACCGAGCTGACTATGAACACTGAAGCTTTCTTT. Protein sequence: CATELTMNTEAFF.

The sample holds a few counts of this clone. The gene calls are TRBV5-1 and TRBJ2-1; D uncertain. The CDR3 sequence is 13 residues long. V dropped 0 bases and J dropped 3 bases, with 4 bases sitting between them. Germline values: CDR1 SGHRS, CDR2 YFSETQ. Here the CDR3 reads CASSLESYNEQFF. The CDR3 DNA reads TGCGCCAGCAGCTTGGAGAGCTACAATGAGCAGTTCTTC.

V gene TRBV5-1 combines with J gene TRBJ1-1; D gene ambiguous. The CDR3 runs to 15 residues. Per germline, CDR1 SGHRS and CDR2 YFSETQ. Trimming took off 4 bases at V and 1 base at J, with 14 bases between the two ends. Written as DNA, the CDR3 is TGCGCCAGCAGCAATACAGTCTTCTCGAACACTGAAGCTTTCTTT. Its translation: CASSNTVFSNTEAFF.

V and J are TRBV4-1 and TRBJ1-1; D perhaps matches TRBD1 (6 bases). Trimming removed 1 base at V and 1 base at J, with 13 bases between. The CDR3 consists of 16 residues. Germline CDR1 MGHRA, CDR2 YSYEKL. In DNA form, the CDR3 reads TGCGCCAGCAGCCAAGTTGGGACACCTAAGAACACTGAAGCTTTCTTT. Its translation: CASSQVGTPKNTEAFF.

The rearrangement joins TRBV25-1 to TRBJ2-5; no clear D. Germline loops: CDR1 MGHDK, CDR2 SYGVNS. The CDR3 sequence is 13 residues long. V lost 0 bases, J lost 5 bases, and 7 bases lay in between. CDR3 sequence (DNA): TGTGCCAGCAGTGAATACGGGTCGGAGACCCAGTACTTC. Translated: CASSEYGSETQYF.